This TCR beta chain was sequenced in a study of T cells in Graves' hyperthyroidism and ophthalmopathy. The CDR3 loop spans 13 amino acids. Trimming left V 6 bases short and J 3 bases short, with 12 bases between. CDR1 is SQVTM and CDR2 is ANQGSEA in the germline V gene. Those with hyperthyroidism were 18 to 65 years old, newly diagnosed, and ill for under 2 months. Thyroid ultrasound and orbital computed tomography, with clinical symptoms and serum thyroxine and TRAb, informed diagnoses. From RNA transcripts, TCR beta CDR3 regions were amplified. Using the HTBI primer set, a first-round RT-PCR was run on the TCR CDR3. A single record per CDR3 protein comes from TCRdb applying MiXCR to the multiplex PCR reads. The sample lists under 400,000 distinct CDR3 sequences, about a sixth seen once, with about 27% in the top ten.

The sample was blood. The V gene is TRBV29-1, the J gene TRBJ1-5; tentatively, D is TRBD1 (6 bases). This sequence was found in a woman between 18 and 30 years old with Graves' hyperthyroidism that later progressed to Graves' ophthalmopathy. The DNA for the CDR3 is TGCAGCGTGACAACAGGGTTCAATCAGCCCCAGCATTTT. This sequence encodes CSVTTGFNQPQHF.